This T cell receptor beta chain was observed in a study of T cell clonotyping in hematopoietic cell transplantation. Points from the study as a whole: No sorting was done, leaving CD4 and CD8 contributions mixed. Higher Inverse Simpson Index values in graft donor and pretransplant recipient predicted broader posttransplant TCR diversity.

A note on this clone: Its antigen is not known.

Time point given: recipient sample about 28 days before transplant, after cytoreduction. The table came from immunoSEQ multiplex PCR; TCRdb's copy has only in-frame clones and leaves some out. The sample yields around 40,000 clones, 90% to 95% seen once. The CDR3 is 13 residues long. J gave up 5 bases and V 7 bases, and 6 bases lay outside the gene matches. Germline CDR1 reads MDHEN; CDR2 reads SYDVKM. V gene TRBV28 combines with J gene TRBJ1-2; TRBD1 matches at 8 bases. Sample: peripheral blood mononuclear cells, taken before stem cell transplant. The sequence derives from a man in his forties or fifties with chronic myeloid leukemia. Some clones in this sample may be carry-over from other donors' samples. CDR3 sequence reads: CASTQGARYGYTF. The DNA for the CDR3 is TGTGCCAGCACCCAGGGGGCTAGGTATGGCTACACCTTC.